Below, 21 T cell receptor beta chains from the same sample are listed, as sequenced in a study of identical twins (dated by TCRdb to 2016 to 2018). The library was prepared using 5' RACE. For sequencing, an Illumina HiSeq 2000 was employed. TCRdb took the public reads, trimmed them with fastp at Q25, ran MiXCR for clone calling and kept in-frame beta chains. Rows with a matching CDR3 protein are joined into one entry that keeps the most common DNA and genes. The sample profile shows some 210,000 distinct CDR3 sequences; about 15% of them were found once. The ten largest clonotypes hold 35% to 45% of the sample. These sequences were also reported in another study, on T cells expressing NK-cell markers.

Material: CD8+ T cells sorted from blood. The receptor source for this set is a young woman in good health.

Here the CDR3 reads CASSLVSTGEAFF. The CDR3 DNA reads TGTGCCAGCAGCTTGGTGTCGACAGGGGAAGCTTTCTTT. J is TRBJ1-1 and V is TRBV11-2, with 7 bases fitting TRBD1. The V and J ends lost 3 bases and 8 bases, in that order; junction bases with no gene match: 6. The CDR3 runs to 13 residues. Germline CDR1 SGHAT, CDR2 FQNNGV.

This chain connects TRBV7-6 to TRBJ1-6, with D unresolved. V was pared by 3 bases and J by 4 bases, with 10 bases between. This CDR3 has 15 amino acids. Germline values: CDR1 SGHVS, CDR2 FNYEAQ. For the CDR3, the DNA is TGTGCCAGCAGCTTGAACAGAGGATATAATTCACCCCTCCACTTT. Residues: CASSLNRGYNSPLHF.

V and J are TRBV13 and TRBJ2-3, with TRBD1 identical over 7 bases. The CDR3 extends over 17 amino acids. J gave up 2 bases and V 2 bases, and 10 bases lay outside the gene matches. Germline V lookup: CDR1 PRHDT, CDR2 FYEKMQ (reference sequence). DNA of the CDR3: TGTGCCAGCAGCTTACGGGGAAACAGGGGAGTCACAGATACGCAGTATTTT. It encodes CASSLRGNRGVTDTQYF.

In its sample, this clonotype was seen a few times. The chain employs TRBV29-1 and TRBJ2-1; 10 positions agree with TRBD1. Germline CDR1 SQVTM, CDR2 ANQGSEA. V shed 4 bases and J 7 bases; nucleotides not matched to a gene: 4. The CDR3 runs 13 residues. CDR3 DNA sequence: TGCAGCGTTGTGGGACAGGGGTGGAATGAGCAGTTCTTC. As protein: CSVVGQGWNEQFF.

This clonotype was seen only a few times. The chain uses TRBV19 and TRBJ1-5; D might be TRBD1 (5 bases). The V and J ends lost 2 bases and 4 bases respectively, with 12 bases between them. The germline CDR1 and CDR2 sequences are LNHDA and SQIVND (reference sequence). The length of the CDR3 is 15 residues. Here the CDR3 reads CASSITDTLNQPQHF. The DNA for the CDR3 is TGTGCCAGTAGTATAACGGACACATTGAATCAGCCCCAGCATTTT.

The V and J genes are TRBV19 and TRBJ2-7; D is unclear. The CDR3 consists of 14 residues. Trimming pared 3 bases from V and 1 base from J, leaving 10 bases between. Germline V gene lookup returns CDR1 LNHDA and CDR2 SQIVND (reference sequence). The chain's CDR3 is CASSIIMGSYEQYF. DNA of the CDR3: TGTGCCAGTAGTATTATTATGGGGTCCTACGAGCAGTACTTC.

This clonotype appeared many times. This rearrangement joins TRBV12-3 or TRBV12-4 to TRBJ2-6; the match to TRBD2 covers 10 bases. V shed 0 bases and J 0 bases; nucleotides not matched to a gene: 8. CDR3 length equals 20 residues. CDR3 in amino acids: CASSLAGGLATSSGANVLTF. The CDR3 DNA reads TGTGCCAGCAGTTTAGCGGGGGGACTAGCGACCAGCTCTGGGGCCAACGTCCTGACTTTC.

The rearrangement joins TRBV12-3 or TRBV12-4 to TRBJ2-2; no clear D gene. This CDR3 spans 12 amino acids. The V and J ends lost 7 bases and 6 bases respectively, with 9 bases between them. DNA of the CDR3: TGTGCCAGCACCCGAACTCCCGGGGAGCTGTTTTTT. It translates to CASTRTPGELFF.

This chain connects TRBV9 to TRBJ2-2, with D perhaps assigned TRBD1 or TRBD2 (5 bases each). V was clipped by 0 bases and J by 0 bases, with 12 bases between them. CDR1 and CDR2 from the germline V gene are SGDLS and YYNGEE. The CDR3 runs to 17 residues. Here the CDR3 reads CASSVEGEGTNTGELFF. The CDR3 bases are TGTGCCAGCAGCGTAGAAGGTGAGGGGACGAACACCGGGGAGCTGTTTTTT.

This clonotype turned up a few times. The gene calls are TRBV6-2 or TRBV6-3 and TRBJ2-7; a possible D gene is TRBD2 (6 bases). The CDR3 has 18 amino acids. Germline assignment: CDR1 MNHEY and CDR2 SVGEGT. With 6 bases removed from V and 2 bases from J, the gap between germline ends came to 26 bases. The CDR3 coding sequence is TGTGCCAGCAGGACGAGTTTGATTTGGCGGGAAGGAACCTACGAGCAGTACTTC. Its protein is CASRTSLIWREGTYEQYF.

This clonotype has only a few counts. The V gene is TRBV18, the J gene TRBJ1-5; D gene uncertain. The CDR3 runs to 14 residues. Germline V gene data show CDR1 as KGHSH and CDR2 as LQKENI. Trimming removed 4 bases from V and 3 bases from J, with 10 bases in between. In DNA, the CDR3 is TGTGCCAGCTCACTTTCCGGCTTCAATCAGCCCCAGCATTTT. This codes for CASSLSGFNQPQHF.

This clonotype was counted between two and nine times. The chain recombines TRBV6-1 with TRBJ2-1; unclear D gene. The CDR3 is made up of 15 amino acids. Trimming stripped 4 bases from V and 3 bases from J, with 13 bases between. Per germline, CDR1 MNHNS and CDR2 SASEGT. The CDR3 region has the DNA TGTGCCAGCAGTGTGGGAAGCAACAGCTACAATGAGCAGTTCTTC. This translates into CASSVGSNSYNEQFF.

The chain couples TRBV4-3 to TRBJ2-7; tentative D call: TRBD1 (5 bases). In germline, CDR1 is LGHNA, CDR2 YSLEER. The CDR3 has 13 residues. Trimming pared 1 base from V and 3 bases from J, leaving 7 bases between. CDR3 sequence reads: CASSQVRGYEQYF. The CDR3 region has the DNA TGCGCCAGCAGCCAAGTAAGGGGCTACGAGCAGTACTTC.

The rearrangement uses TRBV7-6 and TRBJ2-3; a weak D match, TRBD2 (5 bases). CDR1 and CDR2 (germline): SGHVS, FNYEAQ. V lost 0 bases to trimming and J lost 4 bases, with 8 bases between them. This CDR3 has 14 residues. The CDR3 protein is CASSLAEAADTQYF. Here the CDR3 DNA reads TGTGCCAGCAGCTTAGCGGAAGCGGCAGATACGCAGTATTTT.

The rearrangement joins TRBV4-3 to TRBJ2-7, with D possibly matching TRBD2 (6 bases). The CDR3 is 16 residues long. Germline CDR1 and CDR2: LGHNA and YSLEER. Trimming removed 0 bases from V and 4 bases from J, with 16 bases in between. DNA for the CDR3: TGCGCCAGCAGCCAAGAGCAACTAGCCCTAGGATACGAGCAGTACTTC. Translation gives CASSQEQLALGYEQYF.

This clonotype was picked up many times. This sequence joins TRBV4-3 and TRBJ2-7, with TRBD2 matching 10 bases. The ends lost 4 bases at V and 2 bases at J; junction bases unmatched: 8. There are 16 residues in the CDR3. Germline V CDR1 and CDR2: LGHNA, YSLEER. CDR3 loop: CASSPDLAGEAYEQYF. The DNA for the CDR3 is TGCGCCAGCAGCCCAGACCTAGCGGGAGAGGCCTACGAGCAGTACTTC.

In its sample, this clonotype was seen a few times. CDR3 region: CASSHLDGSNQPQHF. Here the CDR3 DNA reads TGTGCCAGCAGCCATTTGGACGGTAGCAATCAGCCCCAGCATTTT. The V call is TRBV4-2, the J call TRBJ1-5; D is unresolved. The length of the CDR3 is 15 residues. Between the trimmed V and J ends, which lost 3 bases and 0 bases, there was a span of 9 bases. Germline V gene lookup returns CDR1 LGHNA and CDR2 YNFKEQ.

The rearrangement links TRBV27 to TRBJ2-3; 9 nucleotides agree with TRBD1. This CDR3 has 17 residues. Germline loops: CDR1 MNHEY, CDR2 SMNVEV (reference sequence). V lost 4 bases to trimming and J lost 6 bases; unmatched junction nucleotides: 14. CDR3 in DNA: TGTGCCAGCAGTTCTTTTCCCCGGGACAGGGTAGAGGATACGCAGTATTTT. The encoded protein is CASSSFPRDRVEDTQYF.

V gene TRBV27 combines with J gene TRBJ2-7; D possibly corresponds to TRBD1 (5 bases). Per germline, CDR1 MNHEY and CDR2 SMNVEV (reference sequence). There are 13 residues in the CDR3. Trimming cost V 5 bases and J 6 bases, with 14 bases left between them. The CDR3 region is CASSGAYFVEQYF. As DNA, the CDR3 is TGTGCCAGCAGTGGGGCTTACTTCGTCGAGCAGTACTTC.

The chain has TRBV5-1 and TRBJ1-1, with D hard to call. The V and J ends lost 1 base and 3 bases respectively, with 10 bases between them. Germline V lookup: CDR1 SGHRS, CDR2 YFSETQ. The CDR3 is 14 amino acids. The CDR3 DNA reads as TGCGCCAGCAGCTTGTTTAAAGGCGACACTGAAGCTTTCTTT. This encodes CASSLFKGDTEAFF.

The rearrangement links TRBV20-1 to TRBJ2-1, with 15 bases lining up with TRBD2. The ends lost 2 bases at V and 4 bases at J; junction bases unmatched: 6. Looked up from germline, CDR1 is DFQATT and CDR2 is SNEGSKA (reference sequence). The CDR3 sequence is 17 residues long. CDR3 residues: CSARSTGLAGGYNEQFF. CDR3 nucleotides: TGCAGTGCTAGATCGACCGGACTAGCGGGAGGGTACAATGAGCAGTTCTTC.